This is a list of T cell receptor beta chains from one sample in a study of blood T cells in healthy people across ages. TCRdb reprocessed the 5' RACE reads with MiXCR, giving one entry per CDR3 protein. The data show roughly 800,000 distinct CDR3 sequences, with 58% seen just once and over 20% held by the top ten. What was sequenced was blood. Receptors originate from a man younger than 40 in good health. CDR3s include the opening cysteine and the closing phenylalanine or tryptophan. D genes are given only for firm matches. Some rows have no size entry. The others give once, few or many, or a class for an expanded clone.

DNA: TGTGCCAGCAGTTACGAGCCGGGCCCCGGCACTCCCCTCCACTTT
CDR3: CASSYEPGPGTPLHF
J: TRBJ1-6
V: TRBV6-5
D: .
size: .

DNA: TGTGCCAGCAGCGGACCCCCAGGCTGGGAGACCCAGTACTTC
CDR3: CASSGPPGWETQYF
J: TRBJ2-5
V: TRBV9
D: .
size: once

DNA: TGCGCCAGCAGCCAAGGGAGGACTAGCGGGAGAGCTGAGCAGTACTTC
CDR3: CASSQGRTSGRAEQYF
J: TRBJ2-7
V: TRBV4-3
D: TRBD2
size: .

DNA: TGTGCCAGCAGTAAACCGGACTACGAGCAGTACTTC
CDR3: CASSKPDYEQYF
J: TRBJ2-7
V: TRBV28
D: .
size: .

DNA: TGTGTCAGCAGTTTTAGGGGACTCAACAATGAGCAGTTCTTC
CDR3: CVSSFRGLNNEQFF
J: TRBJ2-1
V: TRBV28
D: .
size: .

DNA: TGCAGCGTTGAGGAGGGGAGCGGCGAGCAGTACTTC
CDR3: CSVEEGSGEQYF
J: TRBJ2-7
V: TRBV29-1
D: .
size: few

DNA: TGTGCCAGCAGCGTAGGGTACTCCCAAGAGACCCAGTACTTC
CDR3: CASSVGYSQETQYF
J: TRBJ2-5
V: TRBV11-2
D: .
size: .

DNA: TGCGCCAGCAGCTTGGGAGGCCCGGTCGGCTATGGCTACACCTTC
CDR3: CASSLGGPVGYGYTF
J: TRBJ1-2
V: TRBV5-1
D: .
size: .

DNA: TGTGCCAGGGATCTAAAACAGGGAGTTTTTTCTGAGCAGTACTTC
CDR3: CARDLKQGVFSEQYF
J: TRBJ2-5
V: TRBV2
D: .
size: .

DNA: TGTGCCACCAGCAGAGGGTTGGGGACAGTAGGCACTGAAGCTTTCTTT
CDR3: CATSRGLGTVGTEAFF
J: TRBJ1-1
V: TRBV15
D: TRBD1
size: .

DNA: TGTGCCAGCAGCCGGATTCCCCTTAGCTCCTACAATGAGCAGTTCTTC
CDR3: CASSRIPLSSYNEQFF
J: TRBJ2-1
V: TRBV11-2
D: .
size: few

DNA: TGTGCCAGCAGTTCGGGACCCACAAATCAGCCCCAGCATTTT
CDR3: CASSSGPTNQPQHF
J: TRBJ1-5
V: TRBV12-3/TRBV12-4
D: .
size: .

DNA: TGTGCCAGCAGCACAGGACACTACTACGAGCAGTACTTC
CDR3: CASSTGHYYEQYF
J: TRBJ2-7
V: TRBV7-2
D: .
size: .

DNA: TGCAGCGTTGCTCGGACAGGGATCGACTATGGCTACACCTTC
CDR3: CSVARTGIDYGYTF
J: TRBJ1-2
V: TRBV29-1
D: TRBD1
size: few

DNA: TGTGCCAGCAGCTTAGGCGCAGTGGGTATCTATGGCTACACCTTC
CDR3: CASSLGAVGIYGYTF
J: TRBJ1-2
V: TRBV7-9
D: .
size: once

DNA: TGTGCCAGCAGTCTTAAGAAGGACACTGAAGCTTTCTTT
CDR3: CASSLKKDTEAFF
J: TRBJ1-1
V: TRBV7-9
D: .
size: .

DNA: TGTGCCAGCAGCCAGGCGTCCCGGGAGGGAGATACGCAGTATTTT
CDR3: CASSQASREGDTQYF
J: TRBJ2-3
V: TRBV4-2
D: TRBD2
size: .

DNA: TGTGCCTGGAGCGGTCTCCTGGGCTACGAGCAGTACTTC
CDR3: CAWSGLLGYEQYF
J: TRBJ2-7
V: TRBV30
D: .
size: .

DNA: TGTGCCAGCACCCAGCGGACACCCATCGCGATTCAGTACTTC
CDR3: CASTQRTPIAIQYF
J: TRBJ2-4
V: TRBV6-2/TRBV6-3
D: .
size: .

DNA: TGTGCCAGCAGCCAAGGTGAGGGAGGAAGAGCGCAGCATTTT
CDR3: CASSQGEGGRAQHF
J: TRBJ1-5
V: TRBV3-1
D: .
size: .

DNA: TGTGCCAGCAGTGGAGCGGGAGGGATGGAGACCCAGTACTTC
CDR3: CASSGAGGMETQYF
J: TRBJ2-5
V: TRBV25-1
D: TRBD2
size: .

DNA: TGCGCCAGCAGCCAAGAGGGAGGGAGAGTTGGTGAAAAACTGTTTTTT
CDR3: CASSQEGGRVGEKLFF
J: TRBJ1-4
V: TRBV4-3
D: .
size: .

DNA: TGCAGCGGGGGACAGTTGGGCTACGAGCAGTACTTC
CDR3: CSGGQLGYEQYF
J: TRBJ2-7
V: TRBV29-1
D: TRBD1
size: .

DNA: TGTGCCACCAGCAGTACAGGGGACTATGGCTACACCTTC
CDR3: CATSSTGDYGYTF
J: TRBJ1-2
V: TRBV15
D: TRBD1
size: once

DNA: TGCAGTGCTAGACAGGGGTCCCCAGATACGCAGTATTTT
CDR3: CSARQGSPDTQYF
J: TRBJ2-3
V: TRBV20-1
D: .
size: .

DNA: TGTGCCATCAGTGAGTCGGGGGGCGGGGGAGCCTACGAGCAGTACTTC
CDR3: CAISESGGGGAYEQYF
J: TRBJ2-7
V: TRBV10-3
D: .
size: few

DNA: TGCGCCAGCAGCCAAGATGCGACGGACCTCTATGGCTACACCTTC
CDR3: CASSQDATDLYGYTF
J: TRBJ1-2
V: TRBV4-1
D: .
size: .

DNA: TGTGCCAGCAGCTTGGAAATAAGTAGGGAGCAGTACTTC
CDR3: CASSLEISREQYF
J: TRBJ2-5
V: TRBV7-6
D: .
size: .

DNA: TGTGCCAGCAGTCAGAAGAGACTAGCGGGGGGGGATGAGCAGTTCTTC
CDR3: CASSQKRLAGGDEQFF
J: TRBJ2-1
V: TRBV6-6
D: TRBD2
size: few

DNA: TGTGCCAGCAGTTACTCTTCCGGGGACTCCTACGAGCAGTACTTC
CDR3: CASSYSSGDSYEQYF
J: TRBJ2-7
V: TRBV6-5
D: .
size: .

DNA: TGCAGTGCGAGACAACGGAGATCCTACGAGCAGTACTTC
CDR3: CSARQRRSYEQYF
J: TRBJ2-7
V: TRBV20-1
D: .
size: .

DNA: TGTGCCAGCAGCCGGGAGGGGTCGAAGGAGTACTTC
CDR3: CASSREGSKEYF
J: TRBJ2-7
V: TRBV28
D: TRBD2
size: many

DNA: TGTGCCAGTAGCATCGGGACAGGCTACGAGCAGTACTTC
CDR3: CASSIGTGYEQYF
J: TRBJ2-7
V: TRBV19
D: TRBD1
size: .

DNA: TGTGCCAGCAGCCATTCCGACCCCCGGTATGAGCAGTACTTC
CDR3: CASSHSDPRYEQYF
J: TRBJ2-7
V: TRBV7-2
D: .
size: .

DNA: TGTGCCAGCAGCCAAGAGTGGACAGGGTTGAATGGCTACACCTTC
CDR3: CASSQEWTGLNGYTF
J: TRBJ1-2
V: TRBV3-1
D: TRBD1
size: .

DNA: TGTGCCAGCAGCTTAGCTACAGCATCGGACACCATATATTTT
CDR3: CASSLATASDTIYF
J: TRBJ1-3
V: TRBV7-9
D: .
size: once

DNA: TGTGCCAGTACCCTCAACGGAGGTGGGTTCTACGAGCAGTACTTC
CDR3: CASTLNGGGFYEQYF
J: TRBJ2-7
V: TRBV6-5
D: .
size: few

DNA: TGTGCCAGCAGTTATTCCCCGGAGGGGGGCTATGAAGCTTTCTTT
CDR3: CASSYSPEGGYEAFF
J: TRBJ1-1
V: TRBV6-5
D: .
size: few

DNA: TGTGCCAGCAGGGAGGGCGCCGAGCAGTACTTC
CDR3: CASREGAEQYF
J: TRBJ2-7
V: TRBV7-2
D: .
size: .

DNA: TGTGCCACCAGTGATGCCCTCGCCACTAATACGCAGTATTTT
CDR3: CATSDALATNTQYF
J: TRBJ2-3
V: TRBV24-1
D: .
size: .

DNA: TGTGCCAGCAGCTTAGTATACAGGGAAAAAAACATTCAGTACTTC
CDR3: CASSLVYREKNIQYF
J: TRBJ2-4
V: TRBV11-2
D: .
size: .

DNA: TGTGCCAGCAGCCCCCGGACCTCTGGGGCCAACGTCCTGACTTTC
CDR3: CASSPRTSGANVLTF
J: TRBJ2-6
V: TRBV6-5
D: .
size: few

DNA: TGTGCCAGCAGTCCCTCGGGGGGGGAGTCGTCCTACGAGCAGTACTTC
CDR3: CASSPSGGESSYEQYF
J: TRBJ2-7
V: TRBV6-5
D: TRBD2
size: .

DNA: TGTGCCAGCAGTGTGGCAGCGGGGGGGCAAGAGACCCAGTACTTC
CDR3: CASSVAAGGQETQYF
J: TRBJ2-5
V: TRBV2
D: TRBD2
size: many

DNA: TGTGCCATCTCCGAGGGGGGATCCGAGCAGTACTTC
CDR3: CAISEGGSEQYF
J: TRBJ2-7
V: TRBV10-3
D: .
size: few

DNA: TGTGCCAGCAGCCCCAGCCGGGGGGACTATGGCTACACCTTC
CDR3: CASSPSRGDYGYTF
J: TRBJ1-2
V: TRBV9
D: .
size: .

DNA: TGCAGTGCTAGACAAATAGAGACCCAGTACTTC
CDR3: CSARQIETQYF
J: TRBJ2-5
V: TRBV20-1
D: .
size: .

DNA: TGTGCCAGCAGTCCGGACAGGGAGAGGGGCTACACCTTC
CDR3: CASSPDRERGYTF
J: TRBJ1-2
V: TRBV3-1
D: TRBD1
size: .

DNA: TGTGCCAGCACCTCCTCTACCGGGTACAATGAGCAGTTCTTC
CDR3: CASTSSTGYNEQFF
J: TRBJ2-1
V: TRBV27
D: .
size: few

DNA: TGTGCCAGCAGCCCGCGGACAGGCGGATATGGCTACACCTTC
CDR3: CASSPRTGGYGYTF
J: TRBJ1-2
V: TRBV7-9
D: TRBD1
size: few

DNA: TGCAGCGTTGAAAGGGGGACGGATGGCCACACCTTC
CDR3: CSVERGTDGHTF
J: TRBJ1-2
V: TRBV29-1
D: .
size: once

DNA: TGCGCCAGCAGCTTGGACTCCCGGGACACAGATACGCAGTATTTT
CDR3: CASSLDSRDTDTQYF
J: TRBJ2-3
V: TRBV5-1
D: .
size: few

DNA: TGTGCCAGCAGCACACGGACAAATCTGAACACTGAAGCTTTCTTT
CDR3: CASSTRTNLNTEAFF
J: TRBJ1-1
V: TRBV7-6
D: .
size: few

DNA: TGTGCCAGCAGTTACGGGGGGACAGGGTTGTCCGAGCAGTACTTC
CDR3: CASSYGGTGLSEQYF
J: TRBJ2-7
V: TRBV6-6
D: TRBD1
size: .

DNA: TGCAGTGCAAAAACTTGGACTGAAGCTTTCTTT
CDR3: CSAKTWTEAFF
J: TRBJ1-1
V: TRBV20-1
D: .
size: many